The T cell receptor beta chain under discussion was sequenced for a study of cytomegalovirus exposure and HLA in healthy donors. On this clone itself: Its specificity is unknown.

PCR primers comprised 60 Vbeta and 13 Jbeta primers. Profiling relied on immunoSEQ multiplex PCR, and the TCRdb table lists in-frame clones only, not all of them. This table has roughly 140,000 clones, approximately 80% appearing once. Trimming removed 6 bases from V and 1 base from J, with 12 bases in between. The CDR3 spans 14 residues. The germline gives CDR1 SNHLY, CDR2 FYNNEI. Study results and caveats: About 87% or about 30% of the time was how often most TCR beta V segments were productive, according to an earlier analysis. CMV serostatus stood as the only immune exposure information on hand. Later, an analysis showed that TCR beta chains associated with HLA were more clonally expanded than others that were equally common.

The V and J genes are TRBV2 and TRBJ1-2; D is unresolved. Sequenced material: PBMCs. The TCR was taken from a woman aged 55-75 years in good health and CMV-seropositive. The CDR3 DNA sequence: TGTGCCAGCAGCCCTGACAAGTTTAACTATGGCTACACCTTC. Translated: CASSPDKFNYGYTF.